This T cell receptor beta chain was identified in a study of T-cell memory formation after mild COVID-19 (dated by TCRdb to about 2021). Context from the whole study: Most TCR sequence clusters were specific to one of the two donors. Two young, previously healthy adult volunteers made up the cohort, one male and one female. Longitudinal TCRalpha and TCRbeta repertoire sequencing tracked T-cell clones expanding and contracting after mild COVID-19 in two donors.

A note on this clonotype: There is no known antigen for this receptor. No much larger clone exists at a distance of one base, and base qualities are not known.

Overall results and qualifications from the work: SARS-CoV-2 specificity was not confirmed for the second-wave clones peaking on day 37. The detection of some responding clones in pre-infection memory suggests that pre-existing cross-reactive memory T cells joined the SARS-CoV-2 response. The study included only a couple of mild cases, and larger cohorts that include severe cases with pre-infection samples were judged to be necessary. Balanced CD4/CD8 phenotypes were observed for clones contracting from day 15 to 85, whereas a bias towards CD4+ was observed for a second wave of clones expanding from day 15 to 37. Contracting CD4+ clones appeared mostly in the CM and EM memory subsets, whereas CD8+ clones were enriched in EMRA.

Sequencer: Illumina NovaSeq 6000. Using 5'RACE with constant-segment primers, TCRalpha and TCRbeta cDNA libraries were constructed, with sample barcodes and unique molecular identifiers added in the process. RNA was extracted from every sample with Trizol reagent. Library amplification was performed in two PCR steps, and a second sample barcode and Illumina TruSeq adapters were introduced in the second step. Libraries were sequenced on an Illumina NovaSeq with 2 x 150 bp paired-end reads. The paper's processing steps were these. The reads were demultiplexed and collapsed into UMI-guided consensus sequences using migec v1.2.7. Using mixcr v2.1.11, UMI consensuses were aligned to TRA and TRB V and J templates and then assembled into clonotypes. A clonotype was counted as expanded or contracted only when both edgeR and NoisET called the clonotype significant, with the noise models trained on biological replicates. For edgeR calls, the cutoffs were a false discovery rate-adjusted p below 0.01 and a log2 fold-change threshold of 1. PCA with hierarchical clustering of max-normalized trajectories of the 1000 most abundant clonotypes was used as exploratory dynamics analysis. The CD4 or CD8 phenotype of responding clones was assigned using the separately sequenced CD4+ and CD8+ repertoires. TCRdb passed the public sequencing reads through fastp at Q25 and MiXCR, retaining productive beta sequences. Here each entry gathers all rows of one CDR3 protein and keeps the most common genes and DNA. V and J calls and clone size were set by TCRdb, not the authors. For this sample the table gives around 300,000 distinct CDR3 sequences, of which just under 20% were detected only once. The ten biggest clones cover under 25% of the sample.

For CDR1 and CDR2, the germline V gene (reference sequence) lists SGHAT and FQDESV. The CDR3 sequence holds 14 residues, the cysteine and phenylalanine included. The CDR3 DNA has 42 bases and is translated from base 1. Clipping removes 5 bases from V and 5 bases from J, with 4 as the unmatched junction base count. PBMCs were isolated by Ficoll-Paque density gradient centrifugation. Sequenced sample: PBMCs or a T cell subset sorted from them (not recorded which). In this chain, TRBV11-1 is recombined with TRBJ1-4, with 8 bases in between that match TRBD1. The receptor was derived from a man younger than 35 who had mild COVID-19 (a few samples of this study predate the infection). The sample titles of this study are shuffled in the database, so cell type and time point are left out; the donor was told from shared clones. The DNA sequence is as follows: TGTGCCAGCAGCCGACGGGACAGGAATGAAAAACTGTTTTTT. The translation is CASSRRDRNEKLFF.